Described below is a single TCR beta chain sequence and its context. The antigen is unknown. Just one base apart from a much larger clone, this may be a read error. The data originate from a study of blood T cells in healthy people across ages. Germline V gene sequence: CDR1 SEHNR, CDR2 FQNEAQ (reference sequence). CDR3 length: 12 amino acids. Broader study findings: From one million sequenced T cells, diversity estimates were lower bounds.

A second PCR of roughly 7 to 11 cycles used a sample-barcoded 5' primer and a J-beta primer mix. One entry per CDR3 protein results from TCRdb running MiXCR on the 5' RACE reads. Among fewer than 800,000 distinct CDR3 sequences, about 30% were seen once, and the ten largest hold 15%. The sequence came from a woman older than 75 in good health. Input material: blood. The gene calls are TRBV7-9 and TRBJ2-1; a possible D gene is TRBD2 (5 bases). The CDR3 sequence is CAGSQSRAGQFF. DNA of the CDR3: TGTGCCGGCAGCCAAAGCCGGGCGGGGCAGTTCTTC.